The 25 T cell receptor beta chains listed next were all sequenced from one sample in a study of blood T cells in healthy people across ages. PCR was performed a second time for about 7 to 12 cycles using a sample-barcoded 5' primer and a J-beta primer mix. TCRdb recomputed calls from the 5' RACE reads with MiXCR, one row per CDR3 protein. The table shows about 1.4 million distinct CDR3 sequences, with 59% occurring only once. Specimen: blood. The receptor set was obtained from a young man in good health.

The chain uses TRBV20-1 and TRBJ2-4; tentative D call: TRBD1 (6 bases). V was cut by 3 bases and J by 7 bases, with 16 bases left in between. Germline CDR1 and CDR2: DFQATT and SNEGSKA (reference sequence). The CDR3 has 14 amino acids. CDR3 sequence reads: CSASSQGYTNIQYF. CDR3 nucleotide sequence: TGCAGTGCTAGTAGTCAGGGGTATACCAACATTCAGTACTTC.

The chain recombines TRBV20-1 with TRBJ1-2; 8 bases align to TRBD1. With 6 bases clipped from V and 5 bases from J, the junction kept 11 bases outside the gene matches. The CDR3 length is 14 residues. Germline V gene sequence: CDR1 DFQATT, CDR2 SNEGSKA (reference sequence). The CDR3: CSANTGQGEYGYTF. The CDR3 coding sequence is TGCAGTGCCAACACCGGACAGGGTGAATATGGCTACACCTTC.

The V and J genes are TRBV3-1 and TRBJ2-5; D possibly matches TRBD1 or TRBD2 (5 bases each). Germline CDR1 reads LGHDT; CDR2 reads YNNKEL (reference sequence). Trimming pared 4 bases from V and 5 bases from J, leaving 23 bases between. The CDR3 sequence is 17 residues long. The CDR3 region has the DNA TGTGCCAGCAGCCCAGATCCCGGGACGCCAAGAGGGGAGACCCAGTACTTC. Protein: CASSPDPGTPRGETQYF.

The gene calls are TRBV4-1 and TRBJ2-1; no clear D gene. With 4 bases removed from V and 9 bases from J, the gap between germline ends came to 22 bases. Germline V gene sequence: CDR1 MGHRA, CDR2 YSYEKL. The CDR3 is 16 amino acids. This CDR3 reads CASSPLVGVSTAEQFF. CDR3 in DNA: TGCGCCAGCAGCCCTCTGGTCGGTGTTTCGACGGCTGAGCAGTTCTTC.

Ten or more counts support this clonotype. The chain uses TRBV4-3 and TRBJ2-5, with D perhaps TRBD1 or TRBD2 (5 bases each). Trimming stripped 0 bases from V and 1 base from J, with 9 bases between. CDR3 size: 15 residues. Germline lookup yields CDR1 LGHNA and CDR2 YSLEER. CDR3 sequence reads: CASSQDLGVQETQYF. The CDR3 nucleotides read TGCGCCAGCAGCCAAGATTTGGGGGTCCAAGAGACCCAGTACTTC.

This clonotype has more than one count but fewer than ten. This rearrangement joins TRBV6-6 to TRBJ2-7; D call uncertain. The CDR3 has 14 residues. Trimming took 4 bases from V and 3 from J, leaving 13 bases between them. Germline lookup yields CDR1 MNHNY and CDR2 SVGAGI (reference sequence). CDR3 sequence: CASSLGGVGYEQYF. DNA of the CDR3: TGTGCCAGCAGTTTAGGCGGTGTAGGCTACGAGCAGTACTTC.

V is TRBV12-3 or TRBV12-4 and J is TRBJ2-1, with a possible D match to TRBD1 (8 bases). The CDR3 runs 16 residues. V gave up 8 bases and J gave up 0 bases, with 17 bases separating them. The CDR3 sequence: CASGGGTGSSYNEQFF. CDR3 DNA sequence: TGTGCCAGCGGGGGGGGGACAGGATCCTCCTACAATGAGCAGTTCTTC.

This chain uses TRBV12-3 or TRBV12-4 with TRBJ2-5; either TRBD1 or TRBD2 may supply D (5 bases each). The CDR3 loop spans 15 amino acids. V was shortened by 5 bases and J by 4 bases, with 17 bases between the two germline ends. CDR3 region: CASSATGTISETQYF. The CDR3 DNA reads TGTGCCAGCAGTGCGACCGGGACCATATCAGAGACCCAGTACTTC.

In DNA form, the CDR3 reads TGTGCCAGCAGCCCCGAGGGGTTGATAGATGAGCAGTTCTTC. This codes for CASSPEGLIDEQFF. The chain employs TRBV28 and TRBJ2-1; tentatively, D is TRBD1 or TRBD2 (5 bases each). Germline V gene lookup returns CDR1 MDHEN and CDR2 SYDVKM. This CDR3 is 14 amino acids long. Trimming left V 6 bases short and J 8 bases short, with 17 bases between. The complete variable domain, with remaining parts taken from reference TRBV28 and TRBJ2-1, reads DVKVTQSSRYLVKRTGEKVFLECVQDMDHENMFWYRQDPGLGLRLIYFSYDVKMKEKGDIPEGYSVSREKKERFSLILESASTNQTSMYLCASSPEGLIDEQFFGPGTRLTVL.

The chain carries TRBV11-2 and TRBJ2-3; D could derive from TRBD1 or TRBD2 (5 bases each). The CDR3 is made up of 15 amino acids. Germline lookup yields CDR1 SGHAT and CDR2 FQNNGV. The V end lost 0 bases, the J end lost 4 bases, and 11 bases lay between the germline ends. CDR3 amino acids: CASSLEASRADTQYF. CDR3 bases: TGTGCCAGCAGCTTAGAGGCTAGCAGGGCAGATACGCAGTATTTT.

This clonotype was seen a handful of times. The V call is TRBV11-1, the J call TRBJ2-1; tentatively, D is TRBD1 or TRBD2 (6 bases each). Per the germline V gene, CDR1 is SGHAT and CDR2 is FQDESV (reference sequence). The CDR3 covers 17 residues. Trimming left V 3 bases short and J 8 bases short, with 23 bases between. The chain's CDR3 is CASSFSKETGRGDEQFF. In DNA form, the CDR3 reads TGTGCCAGCAGCTTCTCGAAGGAGACTGGAAGGGGGGATGAGCAGTTCTTC.

This chain links TRBV29-1 with TRBJ2-5, with D unresolved. The germline gives CDR1 SQVTM, CDR2 ANQGSEA. The CDR3 loop spans 11 amino acids. Trimming removed 4 bases at V and 13 bases at J, with 16 bases between. CDR3 loop: CSVVVTTEWYF. In nucleotides, the CDR3 is TGCAGCGTTGTTGTCACCACGGAGTGGTACTTC.

The chain joins TRBV20-1 to TRBJ2-3, with 7 bases matching TRBD2. This CDR3 has 16 residues. Trimming at V came to 0 bases and at J to 2 bases, leaving 8 bases not matched to a gene. Germline CDR1 reads DFQATT; CDR2 reads SNEGSKA (reference sequence). The CDR3 region is CSARDATGDYTDTQYF. The CDR3 nucleotides read TGCAGTGCTAGAGATGCTACGGGGGACTACACAGATACGCAGTATTTT.

V and J are TRBV27 and TRBJ2-7; maybe TRBD1 (6 bases). In germline, CDR1 is MNHEY, CDR2 SMNVEV (reference sequence). Trimming took off 6 bases at V and 3 bases at J, with 15 bases between the two ends. This CDR3 is built from 14 residues. This chain's CDR3 is CASRTIGQNYEQYF. The CDR3, as DNA: TGTGCCAGCAGAACAATTGGACAGAACTACGAGCAGTACTTC.

The V call is TRBV7-2, the J call TRBJ2-1, with D unclear. This CDR3 contains 15 residues. Germline CDR1 is SGHTA and CDR2 is FQGNSA. V lost 1 base and J lost 2, with 9 bases in between. DNA for the CDR3: TGTGCCAGCAGCTTAGGAGTCAGTGCCTACAATGAGCAGTTCTTC. Its translation is CASSLGVSAYNEQFF.

This clonotype has a single count. The J gene is TRBJ1-5, the V gene TRBV20-1, with D possibly being TRBD1 (5 bases). Per the germline V gene, CDR1 is DFQATT and CDR2 is SNEGSKA (reference sequence). V lost 5 bases and J 6 bases, leaving 11 bases between the germline ends. CDR3 size: 12 residues. CDR3 loop: CSAQSGFQPQHF. As DNA, the CDR3 is TGCAGTGCTCAGTCAGGGTTTCAGCCCCAGCATTTT.

The CDR3 protein is CASSEDSSPNYGYTF. The CDR3 DNA reads as TGTGCCAGCAGTGAAGACAGCAGCCCTAACTATGGCTACACCTTC. This chain uses TRBV6-1 with TRBJ1-2; D gene unclear. V was pared by 1 base and J by 0 bases, with 9 bases between. Looked up from germline, CDR1 is MNHNS and CDR2 is SASEGT. CDR3 length equals 15 residues.

This clonotype has a handful of counts. This chain uses TRBV5-1 with TRBJ2-3; D is undetermined. V lost 1 base to trimming and J lost 2 bases, with 11 bases between them. The CDR3 extends over 15 amino acids. Germline CDR1 is SGHRS and CDR2 is YFSETQ. CDR3 bases: TGCGCCAGCAGCTTGTTGGACCCAAACACAGATACGCAGTATTTT. This codes for CASSLLDPNTDTQYF.

The V and J genes are TRBV6-5 and TRBJ2-1; unclear D gene. Trimming took 6 bases from V and 5 from J, leaving 17 bases between them. This CDR3 has 15 residues. CDR1 and CDR2 (germline): MNHEY, SVGAGI. CDR3 loop: CASSATKTPDNEQFF. CDR3 DNA sequence: TGTGCCAGCAGCGCAACCAAAACTCCTGACAATGAGCAGTTCTTC.

Regarding this clonotype: At one boundary the junction diverges from the germline segment, which might be a read error. The chain joins TRBV13 to TRBJ2-4; tentative D call: TRBD1 (6 bases). This CDR3 has 12 residues. Germline assignment: CDR1 PRHDT and CDR2 FYEKMQ (reference sequence). The CDR3 nucleotides read TGTGCCAGCAGCTTAGGAACCGGGACAAGAGGGTTC. This translates into CASSLGTGTRGF. Combining the CDR3 with reference TRBV13 and TRBJ2-4 gives the whole variable domain AAGVIQSPRHLIKEKRETATLKCYPIPRHDTVYWYQQGPGQDPQFLISFYEKMQSDKGSIPDRFSAQQFSDYHSELNMSSLELGDSALYFCASSLGTGTRGFGAGTRLSVL.

The chain couples TRBV11-2 to TRBJ2-5; unclear D gene. V was cut by 5 bases and J by 4 bases, with 17 bases left in between. CDR1 and CDR2 from the germline V gene are SGHAT and FQNNGV. The CDR3 is made up of 15 amino acids. Here the CDR3 reads CASSHLLSGGETQYF. CDR3 sequence (DNA): TGTGCCAGCAGCCACCTCCTTTCGGGTGGAGAGACCCAGTACTTC.

This clonotype was observed a single time. The chain uses TRBV27 and TRBJ1-6, with 9 bases fitting TRBD1. V was pared by 10 bases and J by 6 bases, with 4 bases of the junction left unmatched. Germline CDR1 and CDR2: MNHEY and SMNVEV (reference sequence). CDR3 length equals 13 residues. This CDR3 is CATLGQGNSPLHF. For the CDR3, the DNA is TGTGCCACCCTGGGACAGGGTAATTCACCCCTCCACTTT.

The chain uses TRBV20-1 and TRBJ2-1, with 7 bases identical to TRBD2. J gave up 7 bases and V 4 bases, and 7 bases lay outside the gene matches. This CDR3 spans 13 amino acids. CDR1 is DFQATT, CDR2 SNEGSKA, per germline (reference sequence). The CDR3 DNA sequence: TGCAGTGCTACCGGGACTACGGAGAATGAGCAGTTCTTC. Its translation: CSATGTTENEQFF.

This clonotype turned up a few times. V is TRBV4-1 and J is TRBJ1-6, with D unclear. The length of the CDR3 is 16 residues. Between the trimmed V and J ends, which lost 0 bases and 5 bases, there was a span of 11 bases. Germline-derived CDR1 and CDR2 are MGHRA and YSYEKL. CDR3 region: CASSQEVAANNSPLHF. The CDR3 coding sequence is TGCGCCAGCAGCCAAGAGGTCGCAGCCAATAATTCACCCCTCCACTTT.

The V call is TRBV18, the J call TRBJ2-7; no clear D. The V end was cut by 2 bases, the J end by 6 bases, with 11 bases between. From germline, CDR1 is KGHSH and CDR2 LQKENI. The CDR3 extends over 13 amino acids. The CDR3 spells CASSPMKLCEQYF. The CDR3 DNA reads as TGTGCCAGCTCACCAATGAAGCTCTGCGAGCAGTACTTC.